The 27 T cell receptor beta chains presented below share a single source sample, sequenced in a study of T cell responses to AZD1222 COVID-19 vaccine. Produced via immunoSEQ multiplex PCR; TCRdb's table is partial and in-frame only. In the table there are under 150,000 clones, 85% of which are singletons. This sample comprised peripheral blood, obtained 28 days after the second dose of the MenACWY control vaccine. All receptors derive from an adult who received the MenACWY meningococcal vaccine as a control.

The J gene is TRBJ2-1, the V gene TRBV10-3; D may correspond to TRBD1 or TRBD2 (6 bases each). The CDR3 covers 13 residues. The V gene lost 7 bases and the J gene lost 4 bases, with 11 bases spanning the gap. CDR1 is ENHRY and CDR2 is SYGVKD in the germline V gene. The chain's CDR3 is CAIMTRGYNEQFF. CDR3 nucleotide sequence: TGTGCCATCATGACTAGGGGGTACAATGAGCAGTTCTTC.

This clone occurred a few times. The chain uses TRBV29-1 and TRBJ1-1; D unresolved. This CDR3 is built from 15 residues. Germline V CDR1 and CDR2: SQVTM, ANQGSEA. Trimming took 1 base from V and 1 from J, leaving 13 bases between them. The CDR3, as DNA: TGCAGCGTTGAAGCCTTACAACGGTCGAACACTGAAGCTTTCTTT. The encoded protein is CSVEALQRSNTEAFF.

This chain uses TRBV11-2 with TRBJ2-5, with 14 positions matching TRBD2. Trimming at V came to 2 bases and at J to 4 bases, leaving 9 bases not matched to a gene. This CDR3 is built from 18 residues. The V gene's germline CDR1 is SGHAT and CDR2 FQNNGV. The CDR3, as DNA: TGTGCCAGCAGCTTACCACGGACTAGCGGGGGGACTAGAGAGACCCAGTACTTC. Protein product: CASSLPRTSGGTRETQYF.

The sample holds one count of this clone. V is TRBV21-1 and J is TRBJ2-5; the table gives TRBD2 as D, unverified against the DNA. TRBV21-1 is a pseudogene segment. The CDR3 has 16 amino acids. CDR3 protein: CASSKILGGRGETQYF. The CDR3 DNA reads as TGTGCCAGCAGCAAGATTCTCGGGGGACGGGGAGAGACCCAGTACTTC.

Regarding this clone: The sample contains more than one DNA sequence encoding this CDR3. J is TRBJ1-5 and V is TRBV6-1; D perhaps matches TRBD1 (5 bases). The CDR3 is 15 amino acids. CDR1 and CDR2 from the germline V gene are MNHNS and SASEGT. V was clipped by 3 bases and J by 7 bases, with 16 bases between them. CDR3: CASSEYPGGGQPQHF. The CDR3 DNA is TGTGCCAGCAGTGAGTACCCGGGGGGGGGACAGCCCCAGCATTTT.

The J gene is TRBJ2-3, the V gene TRBV11-3; D not certain. V was shortened by 1 base and J by 3 bases, with 5 bases between the two germline ends. This CDR3 region has 13 residues. Germline V CDR1 and CDR2: SGHNT, YENEEA. The CDR3 spells CASSLGGTDTQYF. DNA for the CDR3: TGTGCCAGCAGCTTAGGGGGAACAGATACGCAGTATTTT.

The chain carries TRBV5-6 and TRBJ2-2; TRBD1 agrees at 12 bases. In germline, CDR1 is SGHDT, CDR2 YYEEEE. V dropped 5 bases and J dropped 3; count of bases not matched to a gene: 5. The CDR3 is made up of 16 amino acids. The CDR3 protein is CASSRGQGAYTGELFF. CDR3 DNA sequence: TGTGCCAGCAGTCGGGGACAGGGGGCTTACACCGGGGAGCTGTTTTTT.

The J gene is TRBJ2-1, the V gene TRBV5-5; D possibly corresponds to TRBD2 (5 bases). The V end lost 4 bases, the J end lost 7 bases, and 15 bases lay between the germline ends. This CDR3 contains 14 residues. The V gene's germline CDR1 is SGHKS and CDR2 YYEKEE (reference sequence). The CDR3 sequence is CASSTVGLNNEQFF. For the CDR3, the DNA is TGTGCCAGCAGCACCGTCGGACTGAATAATGAGCAGTTCTTC.

The chain carries TRBV11-2 and TRBJ2-2, with TRBD2 as a possible D gene (5 bases). CDR1 and CDR2 (germline): SGHAT, FQNNGV. V lost 3 bases and J 2 bases, leaving 7 bases between the germline ends. CDR3 length: 14 residues. Here the CDR3 DNA reads TGTGCCAGCAGCTTTGGAGGAAACACCGGGGAGCTGTTTTTT. Translated, it gives CASSFGGNTGELFF.

The chain combines TRBV6-5 with TRBJ1-2, with D perhaps matching TRBD1 (6 bases). The V gene's germline CDR1 is MNHEY and CDR2 SVGAGI. V lost 5 bases to trimming and J lost 3 bases, with 13 bases between them. The CDR3 runs to 14 residues. The CDR3 reads CASSPQGFDYGYTF. For the CDR3, the DNA is TGTGCCAGCAGTCCCCAGGGGTTTGACTATGGCTACACCTTC.

The chain couples TRBV5-6 to TRBJ2-6, with D perhaps given as TRBD1 or TRBD2 (5 bases each). The CDR3 has 19 amino acids. CDR1 and CDR2 (germline): SGHDT, YYEEEE. V shed 4 bases and J shed 0 bases, with 20 bases lying between them. CDR3 sequence reads: CASSPPPGTMSSGANVLTF. The CDR3, as DNA: TGTGCCAGCAGCCCCCCCCCGGGGACCATGAGCTCTGGGGCCAACGTCCTGACTTTC.

A note on this clone: At one of its ends the junction is not consistent with the germline gene, which may arise from a read error. The CDR3 nucleotides read TGTGCCAGCAGGCGGGGCTGGTTTGTGTTCTTC. Translation: CASRRGWFVFF. The V and J genes are TRBV5-8 and TRBJ2-4; a weak D match, TRBD2 (6 bases). Germline V gene lookup returns CDR1 SGHTS and CDR2 YDEGEE. The CDR3 consists of 11 residues. The full variable domain, with the rest looked up from reference TRBV5-8 and TRBJ2-4, is EAGVTQSPTHLIKTRGQQATLRCSPISGHTSVYWYQQALGLGLQFLLWYDEGEERNRGNFPPRFSGRQFPNYSSELNVNALELEDSALYLCASRRGWFVFFGAGTRLSVL.

The chain is built from TRBV5-1 and TRBJ2-2, with a weak D call TRBD1 (5 bases). Per germline, CDR1 SGHRS and CDR2 YFSETQ. This CDR3 has 14 amino acids. Trimming took 4 bases from V and 3 from J, leaving 10 bases between them. The CDR3 spells CASSNRQYTGELFF. In nucleotides, the CDR3 is TGCGCCAGCAGCAACCGACAGTACACCGGGGAGCTGTTTTTT.

V gene TRBV7-8 combines with J gene TRBJ1-2; 9 nucleotides align to TRBD1. The CDR3 is made up of 18 amino acids. Germline V CDR1 and CDR2: SGHVS, FQNEAQ. V lost 0 bases, J lost 8 bases, and 16 bases stayed unmatched. The CDR3 loop reads CASSLAPISVGTGNGYTF. CDR3 sequence (DNA): TGTGCCAGCAGCTTAGCCCCCATATCCGTGGGGACAGGGAACGGCTACACCTTC.

In this sample, this clone turned up a few times. The chain is built from TRBV7-2 and TRBJ1-2; D call uncertain. The V and J ends lost 1 base and 11 bases respectively, with 20 bases between them. Germline CDR1 reads SGHTA; CDR2 reads FQGNSA. CDR3 length: 15 residues. Here the CDR3 reads CASSLGLHNFPKYTF. Written as DNA, the CDR3 is TGTGCCAGCAGCTTAGGCCTCCACAATTTCCCGAAGTACACCTTC.

This chain joins TRBV2 and TRBJ2-1; TRBD2 is a possible D gene (5 bases). Germline V lookup: CDR1 SNHLY, CDR2 FYNNEI. The CDR3 extends over 14 amino acids. V was pared by 8 bases and J by 2 bases, with 13 bases between. CDR3 coding DNA: TGTGCCAGCGAATCCGGGAAAACCTACAATGAGCAGTTCTTC. This sequence encodes CASESGKTYNEQFF. Looking up the rest from reference TRBV2 and TRBJ2-1 gives the full variable domain: EPEVTQTPSHQVTQMGQEVILRCVPISNHLYFYWYRQILGQKVEFLVSFYNNEISEKSEIFDDQFSVERPDGSNFTLKIRSTKLEDSAMYFCASESGKTYNEQFFGPGTRLTVL.

The rearrangement uses TRBV7-8 and TRBJ2-1, with D uncertain. Trimming removed 0 bases at V and 5 bases at J, with 17 bases between. From germline, CDR1 is SGHVS and CDR2 FQNEAQ. This CDR3 is built from 17 residues. Written as DNA, the CDR3 is TGTGCCAGCAGCTTAGCGGGAATTCTATTCATGAACAATGAGCAGTTCTTC. As protein: CASSLAGILFMNNEQFF.

The chain carries TRBV24-1 and TRBJ2-2, with 9 bases lining up with TRBD1. J was trimmed by 5 bases and V by 5 bases; bases with no gene match: 8. The CDR3 consists of 16 residues. Germline V gene lookup returns CDR1 KGHDR and CDR2 SFDVKD. CDR3 sequence (DNA): TGTGCCACCAGTGGCAGGACAGGGGCGGGGACCGGGGAGCTGTTTTTT. Protein sequence: CATSGRTGAGTGELFF.

The V gene is TRBV6-5, the J gene TRBJ2-3; D is ambiguous. From germline, CDR1 is MNHEY and CDR2 SVGAGI. V gave up 0 bases and J gave up 0 bases, with 10 bases separating them. There are 16 residues in the CDR3. This CDR3 is CASSYSAGSSTDTQYF. DNA of the CDR3: TGTGCCAGCAGTTACTCGGCAGGATCTAGCACAGATACGCAGTATTTT.

Here the CDR3 reads CASSLAGTGMGEKLFF. DNA for the CDR3: TGTGCCAGCAGCTTAGCGGGGACAGGGATGGGTGAAAAACTGTTTTTT. J is TRBJ1-4 and V is TRBV7-9; 9 bases match TRBD1. The CDR3 is made up of 16 amino acids. After removal of 0 bases from V and 7 bases from J, the junction contained 6 bases not matched to a gene. The V gene's germline CDR1 is SEHNR and CDR2 FQNEAQ (reference sequence). Based on the CDR3 plus reference TRBV7-9 and TRBJ1-4, the full variable domain is DTGVSQNPRHKITKRGQNVTFRCDPISEHNRLYWYRQTLGQGPEFLTYFQNEAQLEKSRLLSDRFSAERPKGSFSTLEIQRTEQGDSAMYLCASSLAGTGMGEKLFFGSGTQLSVL.

The chain links TRBV27 to TRBJ2-1; possibly TRBD2 for D (5 bases). CDR1 is MNHEY and CDR2 is SMNVEV in the germline V gene (reference sequence). The ends were cut back, 1 base at V and 2 bases at J, with 12 bases in the middle. CDR3 length: 16 amino acids. The CDR3 DNA is TGTGCCAGCAGTTTATATGGCGGGCGACCCTACAATGAGCAGTTCTTC. Protein product: CASSLYGGRPYNEQFF.

V is TRBV12-3 or TRBV12-4 and J is TRBJ1-1; a possible D gene is TRBD1 (5 bases). CDR3 length: 13 residues. The V gene lost 2 bases and the J gene lost 3 bases, with 7 bases spanning the gap. CDR3: CASSLQGYTEAFF. In DNA, the CDR3 is TGTGCCAGCAGTTTACAGGGTTACACTGAAGCTTTCTTT.

V usage is TRBV24-1 and J usage is TRBJ2-1, with D perhaps TRBD2 (7 bases). Trimming took 5 bases from V and 10 from J, leaving 17 bases between them. The CDR3 has 14 residues. In germline, CDR1 is KGHDR, CDR2 SFDVKD. CDR3 region: CATSVLGGRGEQFF. CDR3 in DNA: TGTGCCACCAGTGTCCTGGGGGGGCGCGGGGAGCAGTTCTTC.

The V call is TRBV11-3, the J call TRBJ1-4, with 9 bases aligning to TRBD1. Germline V gene sequence: CDR1 SGHNT, CDR2 YENEEA. This CDR3 has 15 amino acids. J gave up 8 bases and V 5 bases, and 9 bases lay outside the gene matches. This chain's CDR3 is CASSPPGTGREKLFF. The CDR3 DNA reads as TGTGCCAGCAGCCCCCCCGGGACAGGGCGGGAAAAACTGTTTTTT.

This clone showed up just once. The V gene is TRBV3-1 (or the pseudogene TRBV3-2), the J gene TRBJ1-1, with D maybe TRBD1 (6 bases). Trimming removed 1 base at V and 4 bases at J, with 13 bases between. The CDR3 has 15 residues. Germline-derived CDR1 and CDR2 are LGHDT and YNNKEL (reference sequence). The CDR3 loop is CASSQVGGRGTEAFF. CDR3 DNA: TGTGCCAGCAGCCAAGTGGGGGGCAGGGGCACTGAAGCTTTCTTT.

This clone is judged medium-sized. The chain combines TRBV10-3 with TRBJ1-1; a possible D gene is TRBD1 (5 bases). CDR1 and CDR2 (germline): ENHRY, SYGVKD. This CDR3 contains 14 residues. V lost 3 bases, J lost 1 base, and 9 bases lay in between. CDR3 bases: TGTGCCATCAGTGACAAAGGACAGAACACTGAAGCTTTCTTT. Its protein product is CAISDKGQNTEAFF.

This clone has a handful of counts. Here the CDR3 reads CSVSTTRGGELFF. CDR3 nucleotide sequence: TGCAGCGTATCTACGACGAGAGGCGGGGAGCTGTTTTTT. The chain employs TRBV29-1 and TRBJ2-2; D unclear. Germline V gene sequence: CDR1 SQVTM, CDR2 ANQGSEA. Trimming removed 6 bases from V and 7 bases from J, with 15 bases in between. CDR3 length: 13 residues.